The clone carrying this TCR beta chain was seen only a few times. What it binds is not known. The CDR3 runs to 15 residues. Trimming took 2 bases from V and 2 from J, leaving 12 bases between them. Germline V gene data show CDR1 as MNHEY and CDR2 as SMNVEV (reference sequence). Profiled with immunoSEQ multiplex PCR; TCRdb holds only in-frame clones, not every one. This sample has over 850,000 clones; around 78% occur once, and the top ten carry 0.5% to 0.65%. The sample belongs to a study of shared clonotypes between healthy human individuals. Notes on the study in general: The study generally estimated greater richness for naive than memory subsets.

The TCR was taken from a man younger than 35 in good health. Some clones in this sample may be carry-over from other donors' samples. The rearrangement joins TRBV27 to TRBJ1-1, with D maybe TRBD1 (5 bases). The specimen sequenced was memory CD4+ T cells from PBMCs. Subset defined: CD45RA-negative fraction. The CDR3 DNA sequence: TGTGCCAGCAGTTTACTGCAGGGATTTAACACTGAAGCTTTCTTT. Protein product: CASSLLQGFNTEAFF.